This T cell receptor (beta chain) is from a study of response to subunit inactivated influenza vaccine. TCRdb fed the RT-PCR reads into MiXCR, producing one record per CDR3 protein. The sample lists more than 150,000 distinct CDR3 sequences, about 10% occurring once. Only a few counts were recorded for this clonotype. The target antigen is unknown. The germline V gene encodes CDR1 SEHNR and CDR2 FQNEAQ (reference sequence). V shed 7 bases, J shed 2 bases, and the junction held 7 bases outside the gene matches. This CDR3 contains 15 residues. Study findings and constraints: Every seasonal influenza vaccination brings in few new T cells, the authors suggested.

The specimen comprised CD8+ T cells sorted from PBMCs, sampled approximately 25 months after vaccination. The clonotype comes from a man in his fifties or sixties who received an inactivated influenza vaccine. The chain uses TRBV7-9 and TRBJ2-1; 8 positions agree with TRBD2. Here the CDR3 DNA reads TGTGCCAGCACCGGACCGGGACTAGCCTACAATGAGCAGTTCTTC. Encoded protein: CASTGPGLAYNEQFF.